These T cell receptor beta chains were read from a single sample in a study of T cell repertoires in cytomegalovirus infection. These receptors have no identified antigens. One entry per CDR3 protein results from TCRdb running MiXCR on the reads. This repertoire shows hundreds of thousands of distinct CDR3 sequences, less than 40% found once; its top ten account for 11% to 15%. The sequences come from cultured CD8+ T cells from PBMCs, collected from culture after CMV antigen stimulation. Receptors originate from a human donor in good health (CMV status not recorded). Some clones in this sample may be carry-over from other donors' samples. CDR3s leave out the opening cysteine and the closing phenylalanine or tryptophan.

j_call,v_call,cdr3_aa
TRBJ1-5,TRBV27,ASGTQVDYNQPQH
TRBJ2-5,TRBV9,ASSASGVKTQY
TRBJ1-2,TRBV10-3,AVLDGGQGDGYT
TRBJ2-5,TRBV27,ASSSHGGSRNRETQY
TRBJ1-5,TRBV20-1,SAGPPGTNQPQH
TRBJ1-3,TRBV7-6,ASSLDDGNSGNTIY
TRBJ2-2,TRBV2,ASSESQTNTGELF
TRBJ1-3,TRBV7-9,ASSLPGSSGNTIY
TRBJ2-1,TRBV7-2,ASSLYPERGFPKGEQF
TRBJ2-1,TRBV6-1,ASSYGGREQF
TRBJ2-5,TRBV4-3,ASSQDLTGGSETQY
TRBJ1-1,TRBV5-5,ASSLVAPGNTEAF
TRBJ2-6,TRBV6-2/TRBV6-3,ASSSPGHPSGGANVLT
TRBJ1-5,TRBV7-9,ASGIGGNQPQH
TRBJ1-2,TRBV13,ASSLGPAGDLYGYT
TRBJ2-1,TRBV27,ASIRGGSSSYNEQF
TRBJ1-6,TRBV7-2,ASSLSPFRSYNSPLH
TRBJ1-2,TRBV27,ASRAGGENYGYT
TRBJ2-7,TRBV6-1,ASRPRQGQHEQY
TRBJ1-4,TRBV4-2,ASSRWEGADEKLF
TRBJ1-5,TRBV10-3,ATRRGANQPQH
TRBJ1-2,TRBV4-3,ASSQDHSGVGYGYT
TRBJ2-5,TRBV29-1,SGIQGNQETQY
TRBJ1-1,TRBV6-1,ASSELPGVATEAF
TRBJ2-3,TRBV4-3,ASSQDIGLAGSTDTQY
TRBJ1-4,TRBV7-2,ASSLAWRDGEKLF
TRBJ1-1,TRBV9,ASSVHNDMNTEAF
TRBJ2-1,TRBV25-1,ASSELGQYTEQF
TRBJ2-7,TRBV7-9,ASSVFYEQY
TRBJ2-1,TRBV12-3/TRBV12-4,ASSLWTGGDHNEQF
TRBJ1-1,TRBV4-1,ASSRYQEQGGITEAF
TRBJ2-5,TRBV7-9,ASSSPDSTGGTETQY
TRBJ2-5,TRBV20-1,SASLSLEFQETQY
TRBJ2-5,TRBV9,ASSVAGGVETQY
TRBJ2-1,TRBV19,ASKRVPAYNEQF
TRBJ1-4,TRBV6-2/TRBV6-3,ASSHRDRGFEKLF
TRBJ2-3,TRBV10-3,AISDLSASTDTQY
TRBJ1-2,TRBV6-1,ASSEGPIDYGYT
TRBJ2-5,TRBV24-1,ATYRGQGADYQETQY
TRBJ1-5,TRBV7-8,ASSLAVGAVSNQPQH
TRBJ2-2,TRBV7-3,ASSLPTDTGELF
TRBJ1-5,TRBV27,ASGRSNQPQH
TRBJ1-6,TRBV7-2,ASSPEGQDTNSPLH
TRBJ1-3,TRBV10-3,AIPGQRGNTIY
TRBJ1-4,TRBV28,ASSPGTGFLNEKLF